This section outlines one TCR beta chain sequence together with its context. These data originate in a study of blood T cell repertoires in COVID-19. Method: immunoSEQ multiplex PCR; TCRdb's copy keeps in-frame clones and lacks some. This table has about 68,000 clones, approximately 84% appearing once. This receptor was identified in a man aged 50-59 years with active COVID-19. Input material: peripheral blood.

CDR3 nucleotides: TGTGCCAGCAATTTAGAGCTGAACACTGAAGCTTTCTTT. This gives the protein CASNLELNTEAFF. The chain links TRBV6-5 to TRBJ1-1; no clear D gene. Per germline, CDR1 MNHEY and CDR2 SVGAGI. The CDR3 totals 13 residues. Trimming took 7 bases from V and 0 from J, leaving 9 bases between them.